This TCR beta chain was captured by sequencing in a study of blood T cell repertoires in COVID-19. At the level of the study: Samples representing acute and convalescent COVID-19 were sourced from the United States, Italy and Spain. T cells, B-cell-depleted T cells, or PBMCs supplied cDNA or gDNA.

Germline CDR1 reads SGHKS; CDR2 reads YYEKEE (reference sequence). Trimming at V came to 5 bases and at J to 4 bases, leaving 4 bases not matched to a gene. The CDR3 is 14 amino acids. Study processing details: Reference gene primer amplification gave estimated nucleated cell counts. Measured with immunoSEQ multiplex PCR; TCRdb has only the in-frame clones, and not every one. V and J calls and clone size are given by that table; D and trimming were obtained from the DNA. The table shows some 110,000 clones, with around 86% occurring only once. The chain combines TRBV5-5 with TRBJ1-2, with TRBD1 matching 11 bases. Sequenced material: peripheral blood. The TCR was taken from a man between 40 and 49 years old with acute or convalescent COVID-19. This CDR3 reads CASSQDRGPYGYTF. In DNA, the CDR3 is TGTGCCAGCAGTCAGGACAGGGGGCCCTATGGCTACACCTTC.